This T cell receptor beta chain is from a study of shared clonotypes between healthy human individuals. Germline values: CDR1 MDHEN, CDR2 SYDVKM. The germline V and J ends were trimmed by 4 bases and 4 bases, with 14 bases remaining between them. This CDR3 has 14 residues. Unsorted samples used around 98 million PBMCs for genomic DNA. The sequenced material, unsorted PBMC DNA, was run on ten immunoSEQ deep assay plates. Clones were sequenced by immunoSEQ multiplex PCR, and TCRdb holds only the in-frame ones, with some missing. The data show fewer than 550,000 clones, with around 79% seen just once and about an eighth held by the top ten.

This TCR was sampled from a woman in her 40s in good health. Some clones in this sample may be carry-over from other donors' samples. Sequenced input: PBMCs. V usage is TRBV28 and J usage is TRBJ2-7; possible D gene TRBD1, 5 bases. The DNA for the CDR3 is TGTGCCAGCAGTTCCGGTTGGGGCCGGTACGAGCAGTACTTC. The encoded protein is CASSSGWGRYEQYF.